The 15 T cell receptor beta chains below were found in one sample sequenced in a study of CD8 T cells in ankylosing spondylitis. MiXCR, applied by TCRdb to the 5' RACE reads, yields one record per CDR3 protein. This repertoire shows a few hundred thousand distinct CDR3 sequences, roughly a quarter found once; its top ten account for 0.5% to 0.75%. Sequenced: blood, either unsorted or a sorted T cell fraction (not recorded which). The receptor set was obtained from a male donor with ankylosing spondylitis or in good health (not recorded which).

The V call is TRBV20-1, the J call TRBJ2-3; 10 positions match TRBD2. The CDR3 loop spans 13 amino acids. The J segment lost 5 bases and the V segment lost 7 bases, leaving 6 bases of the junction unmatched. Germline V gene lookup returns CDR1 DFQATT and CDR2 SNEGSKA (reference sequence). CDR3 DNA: TGCAGTGGAGCGGGGGGGCTCAAAGATACGCAGTATTTT. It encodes CSGAGGLKDTQYF.

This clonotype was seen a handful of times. CDR3 protein: CSANEGAGMDQPQHF. DNA of the CDR3: TGCAGTGCTAATGAGGGAGCAGGGATGGATCAGCCCCAGCATTTT. The chain employs TRBV20-1 and TRBJ1-5, with D perhaps TRBD1 (5 bases). V dropped 4 bases and J dropped 5 bases, with 18 bases sitting between them. The CDR3 has 15 residues. Germline V gene data show CDR1 as DFQATT and CDR2 as SNEGSKA (reference sequence).

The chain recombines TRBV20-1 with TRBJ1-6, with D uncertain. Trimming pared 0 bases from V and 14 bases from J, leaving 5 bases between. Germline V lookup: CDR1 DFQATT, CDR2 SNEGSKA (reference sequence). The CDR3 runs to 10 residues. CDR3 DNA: TGCAGTGCTAGAGAGGCTTCCCTCCACTTT. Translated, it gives CSAREASLHF.

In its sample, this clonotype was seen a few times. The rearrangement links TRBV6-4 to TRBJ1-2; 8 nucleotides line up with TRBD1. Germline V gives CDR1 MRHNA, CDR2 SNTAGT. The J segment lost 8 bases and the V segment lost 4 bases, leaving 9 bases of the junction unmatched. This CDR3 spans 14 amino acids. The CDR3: CASSATDRGGGYTF. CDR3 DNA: TGTGCCAGCAGTGCCACAGACAGGGGCGGCGGCTACACCTTC.

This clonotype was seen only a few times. CDR3 loop: CASSTWGAPTDTQYF. CDR3 bases: TGTGCCAGCAGTACTTGGGGGGCGCCCACAGATACGCAGTATTTT. The chain combines TRBV6-5 with TRBJ2-3; D may correspond to TRBD1 or TRBD2 (6 bases each). The V end was cut by 5 bases, the J end by 2 bases, with 14 bases between. The germline gives CDR1 MNHEY, CDR2 SVGAGI. CDR3 length equals 15 residues.

This CDR3 is CASSPSGVTGELFF. For the CDR3, the DNA is TGTGCCAGCAGTCCTAGCGGGGTCACCGGGGAGCTGTTTTTT. The chain carries TRBV6-1 and TRBJ2-2; 9 bases match TRBD2. The V gene end was trimmed by 5 bases and the J gene end by 4 bases; junction bases not matched to a gene: 2. The CDR3 is made up of 14 amino acids. CDR1 MNHNS and CDR2 SASEGT come from the germline V gene.

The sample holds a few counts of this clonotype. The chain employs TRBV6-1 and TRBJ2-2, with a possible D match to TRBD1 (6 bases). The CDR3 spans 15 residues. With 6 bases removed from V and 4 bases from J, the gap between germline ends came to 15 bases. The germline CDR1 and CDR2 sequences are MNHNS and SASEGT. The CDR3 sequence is CASRSLGTTTGELFF. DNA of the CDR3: TGTGCCAGCAGATCCCTCGGGACAACCACCGGGGAGCTGTTTTTT.

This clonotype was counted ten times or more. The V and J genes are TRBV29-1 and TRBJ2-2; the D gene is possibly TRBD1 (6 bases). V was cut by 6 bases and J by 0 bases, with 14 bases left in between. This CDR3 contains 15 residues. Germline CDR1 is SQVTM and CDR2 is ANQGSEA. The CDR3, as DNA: TGCAGCGTCAAATCCGGGACAACGAACACCGGGGAGCTGTTTTTT. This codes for CSVKSGTTNTGELFF.

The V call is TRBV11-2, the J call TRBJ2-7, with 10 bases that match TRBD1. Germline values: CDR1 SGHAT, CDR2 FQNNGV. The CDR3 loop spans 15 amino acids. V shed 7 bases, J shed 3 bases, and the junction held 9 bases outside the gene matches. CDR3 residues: CASTWDRGDNYEQYF. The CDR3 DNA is TGTGCCAGCACCTGGGACAGGGGTGATAACTACGAGCAGTACTTC.

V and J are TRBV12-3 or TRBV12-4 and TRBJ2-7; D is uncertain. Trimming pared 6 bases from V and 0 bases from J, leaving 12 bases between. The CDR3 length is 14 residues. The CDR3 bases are TGTGCCAGCAGGGACGAATCCAGCTCCTACGAGCAGTACTTC. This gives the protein CASRDESSSYEQYF.

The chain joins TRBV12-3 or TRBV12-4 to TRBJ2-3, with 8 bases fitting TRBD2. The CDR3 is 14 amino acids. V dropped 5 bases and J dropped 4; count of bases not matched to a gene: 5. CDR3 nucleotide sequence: TGTGCCAGCAGTCTCGGACTAGCCGCAGATACGCAGTATTTT. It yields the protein CASSLGLAADTQYF.

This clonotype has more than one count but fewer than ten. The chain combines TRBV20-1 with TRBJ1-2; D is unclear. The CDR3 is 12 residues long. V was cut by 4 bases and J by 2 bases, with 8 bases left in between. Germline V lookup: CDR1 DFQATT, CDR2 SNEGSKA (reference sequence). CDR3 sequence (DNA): TGCAGTGCTATAGGGATAAACTATGGCTACACCTTC. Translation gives CSAIGINYGYTF.

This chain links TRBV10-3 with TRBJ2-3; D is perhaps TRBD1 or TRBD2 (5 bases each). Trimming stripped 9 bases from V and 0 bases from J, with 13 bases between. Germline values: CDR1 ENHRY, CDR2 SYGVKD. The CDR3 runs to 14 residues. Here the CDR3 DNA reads TGTGCCATGGGGAGCGCAGGGAGCACAGATACGCAGTATTTT. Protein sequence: CAMGSAGSTDTQYF.

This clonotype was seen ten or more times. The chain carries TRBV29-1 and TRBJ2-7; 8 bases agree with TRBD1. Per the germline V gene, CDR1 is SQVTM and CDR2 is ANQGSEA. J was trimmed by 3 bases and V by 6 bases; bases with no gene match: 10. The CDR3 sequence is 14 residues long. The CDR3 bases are TGCAGCGTGCGGACAGGGTACCCACACTACGAGCAGTACTTC. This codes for CSVRTGYPHYEQYF.

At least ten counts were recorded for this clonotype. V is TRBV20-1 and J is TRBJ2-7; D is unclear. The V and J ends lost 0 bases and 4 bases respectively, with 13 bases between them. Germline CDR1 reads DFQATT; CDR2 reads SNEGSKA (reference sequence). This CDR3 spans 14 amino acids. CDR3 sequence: CSARDALGIYEQYF. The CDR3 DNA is TGCAGTGCTAGAGATGCCCTAGGAATATACGAGCAGTACTTC.